This T cell receptor beta chain was sequenced for a study of beta chain features in type 1 diabetes. The study's findings and limits: HLA influence on TCRB rearrangement stayed unresolved here. Amplification by PCR could prefer shorter templates, with the same effect in patients and controls. Sequencing of cDNA might inflate the share of cells that strongly express TCR.

The V and J ends lost 4 bases and 2 bases, in that order; junction bases with no gene match: 5. Germline V CDR1 and CDR2: SGHRS, YFSETQ. This CDR3 is built from 15 residues. TCRB transcripts that were expressed got sequenced, as all of the isolated RNA had been reverse transcribed. The protocol was immunoSEQ multiplex PCR, while the TCRdb copy is restricted to in-frame clones and leaves out a portion. The data hold 350,000 to 450,000 clones, with over 12% observed a single time. A few counts support this clone. Its antigen remains unknown. V is TRBV5-1 and J is TRBJ2-5; TRBD2 agrees at 10 bases. The sequence was collected from a young woman in good health. The sequenced sample was naive CD4+ T cells from blood. In DNA form, the CDR3 reads TGCGCCAGCAGCGCGGGACTAGCGTTGCAAGAGACCCAGTACTTC. As protein: CASSAGLALQETQYF.